Given below is one T cell receptor beta chain in context. Which antigen it targets is not known. With a much larger clone just one base away, this may be a read error. This sample was taken from a study of regulatory T cells in long-lasting Graves disease (dated by TCRdb to the early 2020s). With respect to the entire study: To count as having persistent Graves' disease, a patient had to have received antithyroid drug treatment for over 5 years with TSH receptor autoantibodies remaining persistently positive. TCR sequencing covered around 13 persistent and approximately 20 newly diagnosed Graves' disease patients, 33 samples in total. The study was registered as a clinical trial and conducted in China. In the clinical cohort, patients with persistent Graves' disease had used antithyroid drugs for an average of about 10.3 years. This study used TCR sequencing and RNA sequencing of peripheral blood to compare persistent Graves' disease patients against newly diagnosed Graves' disease patients. What the authors observed across the whole study: Only the TCR beta chain was sequenced and analyzed. Compared with newly diagnosed patients, patients with persistent Graves' disease had lower TCR Shannon entropy and fewer highly expanded clones, which suggests clonal expansion. Persistent patients shared more public clonotypes among themselves (2,741) than newly diagnosed patients did (over 950). TRBV28, TRBJ1-2 and TRBJ2-5 were preferentially used in persistent disease, while TRBV20-1 and TRBJ2-1 were favored in newly diagnosed disease. The study examined only peripheral blood because the primary lesion, thyroid tissue, could not be accessed. The small sample size was acknowledged by the authors as a limitation that may reduce accuracy.

Interpreted using the paper, the time point label stands for: persistent/refractory GD, antithyroid drugs over 5 years with positive TRAb. RNA was extracted from PBMCs in TRIzol for both TCR sequencing and RNA sequencing. The diagnosis of Graves' disease followed American Thyroid Association guidelines. Recruitment of patients was carried out at an endocrinology department in Xi'an, China. From each patient, around 8.3 milliliters of peripheral blood was collected into an EDTA anticoagulant tube. Ficoll Paque Plus density gradient separation was used to isolate PBMCs, and no further T cell sorting was done. An Agilent 2100 Bioanalyzer and agarose gel were used to assess RNA quality, and a NanoDrop 2000 was used to measure RNA concentration. The CDR3 runs 11 amino acids, cysteine and phenylalanine included. The DNA shown is the 33-base CDR3, in frame from base 1. The junction carries 2 bases between V and J, which are trimmed by 2 bases and 7 bases respectively.

The library relied on multiplex PCR. The sequencing machine was an Illumina HiSeq 4000. CDR3 regions were amplified by Arm-PCR with iRepertoire HTBI primers to construct TCR beta libraries. Gel purification was performed on PCR products prior to sequencing. Processing in the source paper ran as follows. Across samples, some 62 TRBV and roughly 15 TRBJ segments were identified and used for gene usage analysis of CDR3 amino acid clonotypes. COPE and FqMerger were used to merge the filtered high-quality paired reads into contigs. BLAST was used to align contigs to IMGT TRBV, TRBD and TRBJ reference genes, and CDR3 was defined according to IMGT. Clonotypes above 0.1% frequency were classified as highly expanded clones. Shannon entropy served as the measure of repertoire diversity, while the Gini coefficient captured V-J evenness. A clonotype found in more than one individual was treated as public. TCRdb ran its own pipeline on the public reads, namely fastp trimming at Q25 and MiXCR clone calling, and kept in-frame beta chains. Every CDR3 protein is listed once, alongside the most common genes and DNA of its rows. What appears here as the V and J calls and clone size reflects TCRdb's work, not the paper's. Counted in this sample were fewer than 450,000 distinct CDR3 sequences; around 22% of them appeared once. Over 25% of the sample is held by the ten biggest clonotypes.

Sequencing used peripheral blood mononuclear cells (PBMCs), obtained when the disease was refractory, from a patient treated with antithyroid drugs. The receptor was derived from a female donor with Graves disease. This chain is built from TRBV12-3 or TRBV12-4 and TRBJ1-4; no confident D gene assignment can be made. The CDR3 protein is CASSLTEKLFF. The nucleotides are TGTGCCAGCAGTTTAACTGAAAAACTGTTTTTT.